This is a list of T cell receptor beta chains from one sample in a study of blood T cell repertoires in COVID-19. Repertoires were generated with immunoSEQ multiplex PCR, while TCRdb's copy carries only in-frame clones and drops some. The top ten clones hold around 4.7% of a sample with roughly 250,000 clones, 75% to 85% of them seen once. Sequences were obtained from peripheral blood. The receptors come from a woman in her 70s with acute or convalescent COVID-19. Both conserved end residues are part of each CDR3. D genes are given only for firm matches. Rows give clone size only sometimes, using once, few, many, or a class for an expanded clone.

D gene	clone size	J gene	V gene	CDR3 DNA	CDR3 protein
-	-	TRBJ2-3	TRBV6-2/TRBV6-3	TGTGCCAGCAGTTCCCAGGGGATAGGTACGCAGTATTTT	CASSSQGIGTQYF
TRBD1	once	TRBJ1-2	TRBV29-1	TGCAGCGTTGACAGGACAGGGGGCCATGGCTACACCTTC	CSVDRTGGHGYTF
-	-	TRBJ1-2	TRBV4-3	TGCGCCAGCAGCCAAGAACAGGGATTCGGCTATGGCTACACCTTC	CASSQEQGFGYGYTF
-	-	TRBJ2-5	TRBV28	TGTGCCAGCAGTTTATCTTCTTGGGAGCCCCAACAAGAGACCCAGTACTTC	CASSLSSWEPQQETQYF
TRBD1	-	TRBJ1-5	TRBV5-1	TGCGCCAGCAGCTGGACAGGGGCGAGCAATCAGCCCCAGCATTTT	CASSWTGASNQPQHF
TRBD1	-	TRBJ2-4	TRBV15	TGTGCCACCAGCGGGACAGGTACCAAAAACATTCAGTACTTC	CATSGTGTKNIQYF
TRBD1	-	TRBJ1-4	TRBV5-1	TGCGCCAGCAGGCGGGGACAGCGTGCAACTAATGAAAAACTGTTTTTT	CASRRGQRATNEKLFF
-	-	TRBJ1-5	TRBV6-2/TRBV6-3	TGTGCCAGCAGTTACCTTTTACGCGACAGTCGTCAGCCCCAGCATTTT	CASSYLLRDSRQPQHF
-	-	TRBJ1-5	TRBV11-2	TGTGCCAGCAGCTCGGACAGAAATCAGCCCCAGCATTTT	CASSSDRNQPQHF
TRBD1	-	TRBJ1-6	TRBV10-3	TGTGCCATCAGTGAGTCCAGGGGGAATTCACCCCTCCACTTT	CAISESRGNSPLHF
TRBD2	-	TRBJ2-7	TRBV28	TGTGCCAGCAGCTTGGCGAGCGGGGTTCTGTACGAGCAGTACTTC	CASSLASGVLYEQYF
TRBD1	-	TRBJ2-7	TRBV30	TGTGCCTGGAGTAGACAGGGTGGGCACGAGCAGTACTTC	CAWSRQGGHEQYF
TRBD1	-	TRBJ1-5	TRBV30	TGTGCCTGGAGTCTTAGGACAGGGAGTCAGCCCCAGCATTTT	CAWSLRTGSQPQHF
-	-	TRBJ2-3	TRBV5-1	TGCGCCAGCAGCCCGCAGGGAAGCGCCGGGACAGATACGCAGTATTTT	CASSPQGSAGTDTQYF
-	-	TRBJ1-6	TRBV7-2	TGTGCCAGCAGCTTAGAGGTAGGGAGGGTGACGTCTTCACCCCTCCACTTT	CASSLEVGRVTSSPLHF
-	-	TRBJ1-5	TRBV5-6	TGTGCCAGCAGCTTGATCAGGGGAGATCAGCCCCAGCATTTT	CASSLIRGDQPQHF
-	-	TRBJ1-4	TRBV5-6	TGTGCCAGCAGCCACTTAGCCAGGGAGGGTGAAAAACTGTTTTTT	CASSHLAREGEKLFF
-	few	TRBJ2-2	TRBV3-1/TRBV3-2	TGTGCCAGCAGCCTACTGGCTAGCACCGGGGAGCTGTTTTTT	CASSLLASTGELFF
TRBD1	-	TRBJ1-2	TRBV2	TGTGCCAGTCGACAGGGGGGAAGTGGCTACACCTTC	CASRQGGSGYTF
-	-	TRBJ2-6	TRBV7-2	TGTGCCAGCAGCCCCCAGGGGGGTGGGGCCAACGTCCTGACTTTC	CASSPQGGGANVLTF
TRBD1	-	TRBJ2-7	TRBV6-6	TGTGCCAGCAACGACAGGGGAGCCTTCTCCTACGAGCAGTACTTC	CASNDRGAFSYEQYF
-	-	TRBJ1-2	TRBV5-6	TGTGCCAGCAGCCGGCGGGACGGGGTAGTGGGCTACACCTTC	CASSRRDGVVGYTF
-	-	TRBJ2-7	TRBV5-1	TGCGCCAGCAGCTTGAGATCAGGGAACTCCTACGAGCAGTACTTC	CASSLRSGNSYEQYF
-	-	TRBJ1-4	TRBV5-4	TGTGCCAGCAGCTTGGGCGGGGGTTATAATGAAAAACTGTTTTTT	CASSLGGGYNEKLFF
TRBD1	-	TRBJ2-7	TRBV7-8	TGTGCCAGCAGCTACCTGGACAGGAGGCTCGAGCAGTACTTC	CASSYLDRRLEQYF
-	-	TRBJ1-1	TRBV4-1	TGCGCCAGCAGCCAAGATATGCAGGGCGACACTGAAGCTTTCTTT	CASSQDMQGDTEAFF
TRBD2	few	TRBJ2-1	TRBV19	TGTGCCAGCCAGAGACCGGGACTACCTTACAATGAGCAGTTCTTC	CASQRPGLPYNEQFF
TRBD1	-	TRBJ2-6	TRBV2	TGTGCCAGCAGTGAAGAGGGACAGAGCGTCAACGTCCTGACTTTC	CASSEEGQSVNVLTF
-	-	TRBJ2-1	TRBV25-1	TGTGCCAGCAGTGAGCACAGGATATCCTACAATGAGCAGTTCTTC	CASSEHRISYNEQFF
-	-	TRBJ1-2	TRBV6-5	TGTGCCAGCAGTTACTCGGGTGCAGGTACTAACTATGGCTACACCTTC	CASSYSGAGTNYGYTF
-	-	TRBJ1-6	TRBV2	TGTGCCAGCAGTGGGCAGGGGCTGAATAATTCACCCCTCCACTTT	CASSGQGLNNSPLHF
TRBD1	-	TRBJ1-2	TRBV2	TGTGCCAGCAGTGAAACAACCGGGACAGGGGGCGGCTACACCTTC	CASSETTGTGGGYTF